This T cell receptor beta chain originates from a study of CD8 T cells in Susac syndrome. V lost 2 bases to trimming and J lost 7 bases; unmatched junction nucleotides: 6. The CDR3 is 14 residues long. CDR1 SGDLS and CDR2 YYNGEE come from the germline V gene. Random hexamers served to reverse transcribe about 0.5 to 1 ug RNA. By means of immunoSEQ multiplex PCR, TCR beta CDR3 spanning 54 Vbeta and 13 Jbeta underwent amplification. TCRdb redid the calling of the immunoSEQ multiplex PCR reads with MiXCR, one entry per CDR3 protein. The sample holds about 190,000 distinct CDR3 sequences, 91% seen once. Sequencing of TCR beta was performed on blood CD8+ and CD4+ T cells. Negative isolation was used for CD8+ and CD4+ T cells, and FACS enrichment was applied to TEMRA cells.

The sequenced material came from CD4+ T cells from PBMCs. The sequence derives from a human donor with Susac syndrome. The chain couples TRBV9 to TRBJ2-1; TRBD1 aligns across 7 bases. CDR3 coding DNA: TGTGCCAGCAGCGTGAACAGGGGTTATAATGAGCAGTTCTTC. It codes for CASSVNRGYNEQFF. Complete variable domain (other parts from reference TRBV9 and TRBJ2-1): DSGVTQTPKHLITATGQRVTLRCSPRSGDLSVYWYQQSLDQGLQFLIQYYNGEERAKGNILERFSAQQFPDLHSELNLSSLELGDSALYFCASSVNRGYNEQFFGPGTRLTVL.